The 21 T cell receptor beta chains below were found in one sample sequenced in a study of response to subunit inactivated influenza vaccine (dated by TCRdb to the late 2010s). Libraries were prepared through RT-PCR. The instrument given in TCRdb is Illumina HiSeq 2500. The public reads were reprocessed in TCRdb via fastp at Q25 and MiXCR, keeping in-frame beta chains. Entries are consolidated by CDR3 protein sequence, retaining the most common genes and DNA. This sample has 560,000 or so distinct CDR3 sequences in its table, and about 7.6% of those were observed once. Of the sample, 13% is held by the ten largest clones. This material consisted of PBMCs from blood, taken roughly 24 months after vaccination. The receptor set was obtained from a man between 45 and 75 years old who received an inactivated influenza vaccine. Donor details come from another sample of the same person, matched by shared clones.

This clonotype was counted between two and nine times. The V gene is TRBV5-1, the J gene TRBJ1-1; D perhaps matches TRBD1 (6 bases). Germline lookup yields CDR1 SGHRS and CDR2 YFSETQ. CDR3 size: 15 residues. The V end lost 0 bases, the J end lost 5 bases, and 14 bases lay between the germline ends. CDR3 region: CASSLEWGRRTEAFF. CDR3 nucleotides: TGCGCCAGCAGCTTGGAGTGGGGGCGGAGGACTGAAGCTTTCTTT.

There are many counts of this clonotype. The rearrangement uses TRBV7-3 and TRBJ2-1; 8 bases map to TRBD2. From germline, CDR1 is SGHTA and CDR2 FQGTGA. The V and J ends lost 2 bases and 7 bases, in that order; junction bases with no gene match: 10. This CDR3 contains 16 residues. The CDR3 protein is CASSLDPAGALNEQFF. CDR3 nucleotide sequence: TGTGCCAGCAGCTTAGACCCAGCGGGGGCTTTGAATGAGCAGTTCTTC.

This clonotype was recorded a few times. The J gene is TRBJ1-6, the V gene TRBV12-3 or TRBV12-4, with D possibly TRBD1 on 5 matching bases. V lost 6 bases, J lost 9 bases, and 9 bases lay in between. The CDR3 spans 12 residues. The CDR3: CASRKDISPLHF. CDR3 in DNA: TGTGCCAGCAGGAAGGACATTTCACCCCTCCACTTT.

This clonotype was seen more than once but under ten times. This chain links TRBV10-3 with TRBJ1-2, with no clear D. V lost 0 bases, J lost 5 bases, and 10 bases lay in between. The CDR3 runs to 14 residues. From germline, CDR1 is ENHRY and CDR2 SYGVKD. CDR3 nucleotide sequence: TGTGCCATCAGTGAGTCGGTCGGTGGATATGGCTACACCTTC. The encoded protein is CAISESVGGYGYTF.

Comment on this clonotype: A read error may be the cause here, since a much bigger clone is one base away. The CDR3 nucleotides are TGTGCCAGCAGCGTAGGACAGGGGGTTGCAGATATGCAGTATTTT. Its protein product is CASSVGQGVADMQYF. The V gene is TRBV9, the J gene TRBJ2-3; 9 bases fit TRBD1. Germline assignment: CDR1 SGDLS and CDR2 YYNGEE. The CDR3 has 15 amino acids.

Concerning this clonotype itself: Just one base apart from a much larger clone, this may be a read error. The J gene is TRBJ2-2, the V gene TRBV25-1; no definite D call. Looked up from germline, CDR1 is MGHDK and CDR2 is SYGVNS. Between the trimmed V and J ends, which lost 1 base and 7 bases, there was a span of 7 bases. This CDR3 comprises 13 residues. CDR3 in amino acids: CASSEWGSGELFF. CDR3 bases: TGTGCCAGCAGTGAATGGGGAAGCGGGGAGCTGTTTTTT.

This clonotype came up many times. The CDR3, as DNA: TGCGCCAGCAGCCAAGAAACAGGGAACGAGCAGTACTTC. It codes for CASSQETGNEQYF. The chain recombines TRBV4-3 with TRBJ2-7; possibly TRBD1 for D (6 bases). V gave up 0 bases and J gave up 5 bases, with 8 bases separating them. This CDR3 is 13 amino acids long. The V gene's germline CDR1 is LGHNA and CDR2 YSLEER.

The chain recombines TRBV29-1 with TRBJ2-7; the D gene is possibly TRBD2 (5 bases). Per germline, CDR1 SQVTM and CDR2 ANQGSEA. This CDR3 region has 14 residues. V was cut by 6 bases and J by 0 bases, with 15 bases left in between. The DNA of the CDR3 is TGCAGCGTAGGACTTAGGCAGGACTCCTACGAGCAGTACTTC. Protein: CSVGLRQDSYEQYF.

This clonotype was recorded at least ten times. The chain couples TRBV4-3 to TRBJ1-2; possible D gene TRBD1, 6 bases. With 2 bases removed from V and 8 bases from J, the gap between germline ends came to 21 bases. In germline, CDR1 is LGHNA, CDR2 YSLEER. There are 16 residues in the CDR3. CDR3 in amino acids: CASSQSTGRARGGYTF. The CDR3 DNA reads as TGCGCCAGCAGCCAATCTACAGGGCGTGCGAGAGGAGGCTACACCTTC.

In its sample, this clonotype was seen a few times. The CDR3 is CASSSLDRGGYEQYF. The CDR3 DNA reads TGTGCCAGCAGTTCCTTGGACAGAGGGGGGTACGAGCAGTACTTC. The chain employs TRBV28 and TRBJ2-7; possibly TRBD1 or TRBD2 for D (6 bases each). CDR1 is MDHEN and CDR2 is SYDVKM in the germline V gene. The germline V and J ends were trimmed by 4 bases and 4 bases, with 17 bases remaining between them. The CDR3 extends over 15 amino acids.

The chain is built from TRBV12-3 or TRBV12-4 and TRBJ1-5; D unclear. The CDR3 covers 13 residues. The V end was cut by 6 bases, the J end by 11 bases, with 17 bases between. The CDR3 coding sequence is TGTGCCAGCAGCTCCATGGTGGAGGAGGCCCAGCATTTT. As protein: CASSSMVEEAQHF.

This clonotype was counted a few times. V and J are TRBV20-1 and TRBJ2-5, with D maybe TRBD2 (6 bases). In germline, CDR1 is DFQATT, CDR2 SNEGSKA (reference sequence). This CDR3 is 14 amino acids long. Between the trimmed V and J ends, which lost 7 bases and 1 base, there was a span of 16 bases. The CDR3 region is CSGKVRGTQETQYF. For the CDR3, the DNA is TGCAGTGGAAAGGTACGCGGGACCCAAGAGACCCAGTACTTC.

This clonotype was observed a few times. The chain combines TRBV5-5 with TRBJ2-2, with D perhaps matching TRBD1 (6 bases). CDR1 is SGHKS and CDR2 is YYEKEE in the germline V gene (reference sequence). CDR3 length: 15 amino acids. Deletions cut 6 bases from V and 4 bases from J, with 16 bases between. The CDR3 DNA reads TGTGCCAGCAATATAGGGGGTTCGATCACCGGGGAGCTGTTTTTT. Amino acids: CASNIGGSITGELFF. Together with reference TRBV5-5 and TRBJ2-2, the CDR3 gives the full variable domain: DAGVTQSPTHLIKTRGQQVTLRCSPISGHKSVSWYQQVLGQGPQFIFQYYEKEERGRGNFPDRFSARQFPNYSSELNVNALLLGDSALYLCASNIGGSITGELFFGEGSRLTVL.

This rearrangement joins TRBV20-1 to TRBJ2-5, with D perhaps matching TRBD1 (7 bases). This CDR3 is built from 13 residues. Trimming cost V 7 bases and J 4 bases, with 16 bases left between them. In germline, CDR1 is DFQATT, CDR2 SNEGSKA (reference sequence). The CDR3, as DNA: TGCAGTGTAGGAGGGGGCCCGTCAGAGACCCAGTACTTC. This sequence encodes CSVGGGPSETQYF.

The genes are TRBV7-6 and TRBJ2-7; a weak D match, TRBD1 (5 bases). Trimming took off 5 bases at V and 1 base at J, with 15 bases between the two ends. Germline V gene data show CDR1 as SGHVS and CDR2 as FNYEAQ. The CDR3 spans 15 residues. The CDR3 reads CASSPLPTESYEQYF. The CDR3 region has the DNA TGTGCCAGCAGCCCCCTTCCGACAGAGTCCTACGAGCAGTACTTC.

This chain connects TRBV19 to TRBJ1-5, with D perhaps matching TRBD1 (6 bases). V lost 4 bases to trimming and J lost 4 bases, with 14 bases between them. Looked up from germline, CDR1 is LNHDA and CDR2 is SQIVND (reference sequence). CDR3 length: 15 residues. Here the CDR3 DNA reads TGTGCCAGTAGTAGTTCGACAGGCGGGAATCAGCCCCAGCATTTT. Translated: CASSSSTGGNQPQHF.

The chain couples TRBV20-1 to TRBJ2-5; tentatively, D is TRBD1 or TRBD2 (5 bases each). The CDR3 is made up of 19 amino acids. The V end was cut by 5 bases, the J end by 5 bases, with 33 bases between. In germline, CDR1 is DFQATT, CDR2 SNEGSKA (reference sequence). The chain's CDR3 is CSASRPERGGMALMETQYF. The CDR3 DNA follows: TGCAGTGCTTCCCGCCCTGAGAGGGGCGGTATGGCCCTTATGGAGACCCAGTACTTC.

This clonotype was seen ten or more times. The chain uses TRBV20-1 and TRBJ2-2; 7 bases line up with TRBD1. Germline lookup yields CDR1 DFQATT and CDR2 SNEGSKA (reference sequence). With V trimmed by 5 bases and J by 5 bases, 11 bases remained unmatched. This CDR3 comprises 15 residues. The CDR3 bases are TGCAGTGCTGGCCTACAGGGGATTCAAACCGGGGAGCTGTTTTTT. Its translation is CSAGLQGIQTGELFF.

In this sample, this clonotype turned up many times. The V call is TRBV13, the J call TRBJ1-5; D uncertain. With 0 bases removed from V and 7 bases from J, the gap between germline ends came to 4 bases. Germline CDR1 PRHDT, CDR2 FYEKMQ (reference sequence). This CDR3 is built from 12 residues. In DNA form, the CDR3 reads TGTGCCAGCAGCTTAGGGGAGCAGCCCCAGCATTTT. Its protein is CASSLGEQPQHF.

This sequence joins TRBV29-1 and TRBJ2-7; TRBD1 is a possible D gene (6 bases). The CDR3 sequence is 12 residues long. The germline V gene encodes CDR1 SQVTM and CDR2 ANQGSEA. V was trimmed by 8 bases and J by 5 bases, leaving 16 bases between them. This CDR3 reads CSSSTGRNEQYF. CDR3 sequence (DNA): TGCAGCTCTAGTACAGGGCGCAACGAGCAGTACTTC.

This clonotype was seen many times. In DNA, the CDR3 is TGTGCCAGCAGTTACTCTAGCGCCTTAGCCAAAAACATTCAGTACTTC. It codes for CASSYSSALAKNIQYF. This rearrangement joins TRBV6-5 to TRBJ2-4; TRBD2 might be the D (5 bases). With 0 bases removed from V and 0 bases from J, the gap between germline ends came to 9 bases. Germline assignment: CDR1 MNHEY and CDR2 SVGAGI. The CDR3 loop spans 16 amino acids.